The rows below give T cell receptor beta chains drawn from one sample of a study of a mutant IDH1 vaccine in newly diagnosed glioma. The assay was immunoSEQ multiplex PCR, and TCRdb's table has in-frame clones only and misses some. The top ten clones hold approximately 4.6% of a sample with over 50,000 clones, about 90% of them seen once. Antigen specificity for these receptors is unknown. This specimen consisted of PBMCs, obtained from a glioma patient whose treatment included an IDH1 peptide vaccine. Source of these receptors: a woman between 40 and 50 years old with glioma. Both conserved end residues are part of each CDR3. A D gene is named only where the DNA matches it firmly. A clone size is listed for some rows: how often the clone was seen (once, few, many), or a class if it is expanded.

j_call d_call clone_size v_call cdr3_aa cdr3_nt
TRBJ2-7 . . TRBV15 CATGGKSRQGGSEQYF TGTGCCACCGGGGGGAAAAGTCGACAGGGAGGTTCCGAGCAGTACTTC
TRBJ1-5 TRBD1 . TRBV4-1 CASSQRDRGNQPQHF TGCGCCAGCAGCCAAAGGGACAGGGGTAATCAGCCCCAGCATTTT
TRBJ1-5 . once TRBV30 CAWNRETMQPQHF TGTGCCTGGAATAGGGAAACGATGCAGCCCCAGCATTTT
TRBJ1-3 . few TRBV27 CASSRGAQTGNTIYF TGTGCCAGCAGTAGGGGGGCGCAGACTGGAAACACCATATATTTT
TRBJ2-2 . . TRBV5-1 CASSLDRSNTGELFF TGCGCCAGCAGCCTGGATCGCTCCAACACCGGGGAGCTGTTTTTT
TRBJ1-4 . . TRBV5-6 CASSLPREGTEKLFF TGTGCCAGCAGCTTGCCGCGAGAGGGCACCGAAAAACTGTTTTTT
TRBJ2-7 . . TRBV7-6 CAVGRGNEQYF TGTGCCGTAGGACGGGGGAACGAGCAGTACTTC
TRBJ2-2 . . TRBV28 CASSFPLNTGELFF TGTGCCAGCAGTTTCCCCTTGAACACCGGGGAGCTGTTTTTT
TRBJ2-2 TRBD2 . TRBV7-8 CASSLSSLAGGRSTGELFF TGTGCCAGCAGCTTAAGTTCACTAGCGGGGGGCCGGAGCACCGGGGAGCTGTTTTTT
TRBJ2-7 TRBD2 . TRBV2 CASSGTSASYEQYF TGTGCCAGCAGCGGGACTAGCGCCTCCTACGAGCAGTACTTC
TRBJ1-1 TRBD1 . TRBV9 CASSVVGQGVTEAFF TGTGCCAGCAGCGTAGTTGGACAGGGGGTCACTGAAGCTTTCTTT
TRBJ1-5 TRBD1 . TRBV5-1 CASSPLGGYQPQHF TGCGCCAGCAGCCCCTTAGGGGGCTATCAGCCCCAGCATTTT
TRBJ2-3 TRBD2 . TRBV27 CASRGRGSTDTQYF TGTGCCAGCAGGGGGCGGGGGAGCACAGATACGCAGTATTTT
TRBJ2-3 . . TRBV7-2 CASSLAGGTGGTDTQYF TGTGCCAGCAGCTTAGCGGGCGGGACCGGGGGCACAGATACGCAGTATTTT
TRBJ1-2 . . TRBV2 CASSVRTANYGYTF TGTGCCAGCAGTGTACGGACAGCTAACTATGGCTACACCTTC
TRBJ1-6 . . TRBV6-5 CATRRGGNSPLHF TGTGCCACCCGGCGGGGGGGAAATTCACCCCTCCACTTT
TRBJ2-7 . . TRBV23-1 CASSQAGTGSYEQYF TGCGCCAGCAGTCAAGCCGGGACCGGTTCCTACGAGCAGTACTTC